This TCR beta chain is drawn from a study of blood T cell repertoires in COVID-19. Method: immunoSEQ multiplex PCR; TCRdb's copy keeps in-frame clones and lacks some. The sample has approximately 430,000 clones; about nine tenths are singletons. V was trimmed by 6 bases and J by 5 bases, leaving 17 bases between them. The CDR3 is 15 residues long. Germline CDR1 SNHLY, CDR2 FYNNEI. This receptor was identified in a woman under 40 with active or convalescent COVID-19. The sample comprised peripheral blood. The chain is built from TRBV2 and TRBJ1-5, with D possibly matching TRBD1 (6 bases). The CDR3 here is CASRGAGKSDQPQHF. The DNA for the CDR3 is TGTGCCAGCAGGGGGGCAGGGAAGAGCGATCAGCCCCAGCATTTT.